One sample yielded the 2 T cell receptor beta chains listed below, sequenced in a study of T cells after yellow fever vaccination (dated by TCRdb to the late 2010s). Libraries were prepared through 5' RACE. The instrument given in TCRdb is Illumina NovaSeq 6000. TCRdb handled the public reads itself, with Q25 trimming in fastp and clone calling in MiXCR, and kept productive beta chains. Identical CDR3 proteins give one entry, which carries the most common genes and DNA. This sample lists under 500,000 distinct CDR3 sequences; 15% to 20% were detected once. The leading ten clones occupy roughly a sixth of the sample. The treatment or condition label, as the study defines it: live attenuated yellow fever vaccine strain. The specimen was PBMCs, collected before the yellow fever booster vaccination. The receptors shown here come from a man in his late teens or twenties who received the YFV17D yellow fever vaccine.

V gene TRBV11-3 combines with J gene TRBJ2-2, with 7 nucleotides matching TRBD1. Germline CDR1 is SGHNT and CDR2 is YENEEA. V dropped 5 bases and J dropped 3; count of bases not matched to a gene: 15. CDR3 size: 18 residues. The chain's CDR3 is CASSPTHTGDQDTGELFF. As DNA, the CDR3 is TGTGCCAGCAGCCCAACTCACACAGGGGATCAAGACACCGGGGAGCTGTTTTTT.

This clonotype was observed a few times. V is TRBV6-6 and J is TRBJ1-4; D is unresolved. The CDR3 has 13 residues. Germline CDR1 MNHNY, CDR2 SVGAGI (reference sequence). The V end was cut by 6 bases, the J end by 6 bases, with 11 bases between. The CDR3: CASSAYSYEKLFF. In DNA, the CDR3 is TGTGCCAGCAGCGCTTACAGTTATGAAAAACTGTTTTTT.